The entry that follows covers one T cell receptor (beta chain) sequence. Its target is unknown. This entry is derived from a study of beta chain features in type 1 diabetes. From germline, CDR1 is SGHTA and CDR2 FQGNSA. This CDR3 spans 14 amino acids. V was pared by 5 bases and J by 1 base, with 5 bases of the junction left unmatched. Findings of the study overall: Across all four CD4+ subsets, people with type 1 diabetes showed modestly shorter TCRB CDR3s.

Every isolated RNA sample was fully reverse transcribed, so sequencing captured expressed TCRB transcripts. The table came from immunoSEQ multiplex PCR; TCRdb's copy has only in-frame clones and leaves some out. The sample has a few hundred thousand clones; 16% are singletons. The source of this sequence is a man aged 25 to 45 with type 1 diabetes. The V call is TRBV7-2, the J call TRBJ2-7, with 7 positions matching TRBD1. The sample consisted of naive CD4+ T cells from blood. The CDR3 nucleotides are TGTGCCAGCAGCACGAGGACAGGATCCTACGAGCAGTACTTC. It specifies CASSTRTGSYEQYF.